This record concerns one TCR beta chain sequence. The CDR3 extends over 16 amino acids. J was trimmed by 3 bases and V by 0 bases; bases with no gene match: 5. Germline CDR1 and CDR2: MNHEY and SMNVEV (reference sequence). Assay used: immunoSEQ multiplex PCR; TCRdb lists only in-frame clones, some missing. This table holds about 210,000 clones, approximately 86% found once. This entry belongs to a study of blood T cell repertoires in COVID-19. The receptor was derived from a man aged 35-49 years with acute or convalescent COVID-19. The rearrangement links TRBV27 to TRBJ1-5; 7 bases agree with TRBD1. The sequenced sample was peripheral blood. DNA of the CDR3: TGTGCCAGCAGTTTATCGAACAGGGGCTACAATCAGCCCCAGCATTTT. Protein product: CASSLSNRGYNQPQHF.